This is a list of T cell receptor beta chains from one sample in a study of T cell changes during pregnancy in multiple sclerosis. TCRdb keeps only in-frame clones here, not all; method: immunoSEQ multiplex PCR. This table holds over 30,000 clones, around 89% found once. Sample: CD8+ T cells from peripheral blood mononuclear cells, taken in the third trimester of pregnancy. The receptors derive from a female donor with multiple sclerosis, enrolled in a pregnancy study. Each CDR3 is given with its conserved first and last residue. The D gene is left open where the match is weak. Expanded clones are given a class, and other clones once, few, many or no size at all.

clone size	CDR3 length	V gene	J gene	D gene	CDR3 protein	CDR3 DNA
.	13	TRBV4-1	TRBJ1-1	.	CASSQGSETEAFF	TGCGCCAGCAGCCAAGGTAGTGAGACTGAAGCTTTCTTT
.	16	TRBV11-3	TRBJ1-1	TRBD1	CASSSGPGQMNTEAFF	TGTGCCAGCAGCTCCGGACCGGGACAGATGAACACTGAAGCTTTCTTT
.	15	TRBV9	TRBJ1-3	.	CASSLRGDGGNTIYF	TGTGCCAGCAGCCTCCGCGGGGACGGTGGAAACACCATATATTTT
.	16	TRBV7-2	TRBJ2-7	TRBD2	CASSSRGSGGSYEQYF	TGTGCCAGCAGCTCCCGCGGCAGCGGGGGATCCTACGAGCAGTACTTC
.	14	TRBV27	TRBJ2-5	.	CASSKGGEPETQYF	TGTGCCAGCAGTAAAGGGGGGGAGCCAGAGACCCAGTACTTC
few	14	TRBV2	TRBJ1-5	.	CASNPGYSNQPQHF	TGTGCCAGCAATCCAGGGTATAGCAATCAGCCCCAGCATTTT
once	15	TRBV2	TRBJ2-3	.	CASSVGATSTDTQYF	TGTGCCAGCAGTGTGGGGGCCACAAGCACAGATACGCAGTATTTT
.	16	TRBV7-9	TRBJ2-2	.	CASRSRRQGSTGELFF	TGTGCCAGCAGATCGCGACGTCAGGGGAGCACCGGGGAGCTGTTTTTT
.	15	TRBV2	TRBJ2-5	TRBD2	CASSELVGAGREQYF	TGTGCCAGCAGTGAACTGGTCGGGGCAGGGCGGGAGCAGTACTTC
.	16	TRBV6-5	TRBJ2-1	TRBD2	CASSYEGGSPYNEQFF	TGTGCCAGCAGTTACGAAGGCGGGAGTCCCTACAATGAGCAGTTCTTC
.	20	TRBV5-4	TRBJ1-2	TRBD1	CASSSRDRGDPATRNYGYTF	TGTGCCAGCAGTAGCCGGGACAGGGGGGATCCAGCGACTAGAAACTATGGCTACACCTTC
.	13	TRBV13	TRBJ1-5	.	CASSSGRRQPQHF	TGTGCCAGCAGCTCGGGGAGGCGGCAGCCCCAGCATTTT
.	16	TRBV9	TRBJ2-3	TRBD2	CASSGKSGGYTDTQYF	TGTGCCAGCAGCGGTAAAAGCGGGGGTTACACAGATACGCAGTATTTT
.	13	TRBV15	TRBJ2-1	TRBD2	CATGGVSYNEQFF	TGTGCCACCGGGGGGGTCTCCTACAATGAGCAGTTCTTC
.	14	TRBV27	TRBJ2-7	TRBD2	CASSSSSGRGEQYF	TGTGCCAGCAGTTCCTCTAGCGGGAGGGGCGAGCAGTACTTC
.	16	TRBV7-9	TRBJ1-2	TRBD1	CASSPPLQGADRGYTF	TGTGCCAGCAGCCCCCCCTTACAGGGGGCTGATCGGGGCTACACCTTC
.	11	TRBV9	TRBJ2-1	TRBD1	CASSATGGQFF	TGTGCCAGCAGCGCTACAGGGGGGCAGTTCTTC
.	13	TRBV9	TRBJ1-1	TRBD1	CASSAGQATEAFF	TGTGCCAGCAGCGCGGGACAGGCAACTGAAGCTTTCTTT
.	15	TRBV5-1	TRBJ1-1	TRBD1	CASSLALDRGTEAFF	TGCGCCAGCAGCTTGGCGCTGGACAGGGGGACTGAAGCTTTCTTT
.	11	TRBV25-1	TRBJ2-7	.	CASRVGYEQYF	TGTGCCAGCAGAGTGGGCTACGAGCAGTACTTC
.	16	TRBV5-6	TRBJ2-3	TRBD2	CASSLWTSGGSRTQYF	TGTGCCAGCAGCTTGTGGACTAGCGGGGGGTCAAGAACGCAGTATTTT
.	13	TRBV7-9	TRBJ2-5	.	CASTPSPSGAQYF	TGTGCCAGCACCCCGTCCCCATCAGGGGCCCAGTACTTC
.	14	TRBV7-9	TRBJ2-7	.	CASSPPGSAYEQYF	TGTGCCAGCAGCCCCCCGGGTAGCGCCTACGAGCAGTACTTC
.	14	TRBV11-2	TRBJ2-7	.	CASREGQPPYEQYF	TGTGCCAGCAGGGAGGGACAGCCTCCTTACGAGCAGTACTTC
.	12	TRBV5-1	TRBJ1-2	.	CASSLGQIGYTF	TGCGCCAGCAGCTTGGGACAGATTGGCTACACCTTC
.	13	TRBV5-1	TRBJ2-3	.	CASSFRSTDTQYF	TGCGCCAGCAGCTTCCGGTCCACAGATACGCAGTATTTT
.	15	TRBV5-1	TRBJ1-2	.	CASSNTGGANYGYTF	TGCGCCAGCAGCAATACGGGGGGAGCTAACTATGGCTACACCTTC
.	14	TRBV5-5	TRBJ2-5	TRBD2	CASSLAGYQETQYF	TGTGCCAGCAGCCTAGCGGGATACCAAGAGACCCAGTACTTC
.	17	TRBV18	TRBJ1-4	.	CASSPPPGDATNEKLFF	TGTGCCAGCTCACCTCCCCCCGGGGATGCAACTAATGAAAAACTGTTTTTT
.	16	TRBV7-9	TRBJ2-7	TRBD1	CASSFSGTGGAYEQYF	TGTGCCAGCAGCTTTTCCGGGACAGGGGGCGCCTACGAGCAGTACTTC
.	12	TRBV29-1	TRBJ2-2	.	CSVFDSTGELFF	TGCAGCGTTTTTGACTCGACCGGGGAGCTGTTTTTT
.	16	TRBV28	TRBJ1-1	TRBD1	CASSDIPGQDRIEAFF	TGTGCCAGCAGTGATATACCGGGACAGGACCGAATTGAAGCTTTCTTT
.	15	TRBV7-9	TRBJ2-5	.	CASSLGTGSRETQYF	TGTGCCAGCAGCTTAGGCACAGGGAGTAGAGAGACCCAGTACTTC
.	13	TRBV6-6	TRBJ2-7	.	CASGLGNYYEQYF	TGTGCCAGTGGTCTCGGCAACTACTACGAGCAGTACTTC
.	14	TRBV10-3	TRBJ2-1	.	CAISESEEGDEQFF	TGTGCCATCAGTGAGTCGGAAGAGGGGGATGAGCAGTTCTTC
.	16	TRBV18	TRBJ2-2	TRBD2	CASSRREPPNTGELFF	TGTGCCAGCTCACGGCGGGAGCCCCCGAACACCGGGGAGCTGTTTTTT
.	15	TRBV7-8	TRBJ2-1	TRBD2	CASSLGLAQNNEQFF	TGTGCCAGCAGCTTAGGACTAGCGCAGAACAATGAGCAGTTCTTC
.	15	TRBV7-8	TRBJ1-4	.	CASSPPGRSNEKLFF	TGTGCCAGCAGCCCCCCAGGGAGGTCTAATGAAAAACTGTTTTTT
.	13	TRBV6-5	TRBJ2-2	.	CASSYSMSGELFF	TGTGCCAGCAGTTACTCGATGAGCGGGGAGCTGTTTTTT
.	13	TRBV29-1	TRBJ2-1	.	CSVGKGGPNEQFF	TGCAGCGTTGGTAAGGGGGGGCCCAATGAGCAGTTCTTC
once	15	TRBV9	TRBJ2-1	.	CASSRQGQLKNEQFF	TGTGCCAGCAGCCGCCAGGGACAACTGAAGAATGAGCAGTTCTTC
.	15	TRBV28	TRBJ2-2	TRBD1	CASSSGGGITGELFF	TGTGCCAGCAGTTCAGGGGGCGGAATAACCGGGGAGCTGTTTTTT
.	12	TRBV10-3	TRBJ2-7	.	CAISRRGDEQYF	TGTGCCATCAGCCGACGGGGAGACGAGCAGTACTTC
.	16	TRBV11-2	TRBJ2-2	TRBD1	CASSYPGTGVTGELFF	TGTGCCAGCAGTTACCCCGGGACAGGGGTAACCGGGGAGCTGTTTTTT
few	13	TRBV27	TRBJ1-1	TRBD1	CASSLGQGSEAFF	TGTGCCAGCAGTTTAGGACAGGGCTCTGAAGCTTTCTTT